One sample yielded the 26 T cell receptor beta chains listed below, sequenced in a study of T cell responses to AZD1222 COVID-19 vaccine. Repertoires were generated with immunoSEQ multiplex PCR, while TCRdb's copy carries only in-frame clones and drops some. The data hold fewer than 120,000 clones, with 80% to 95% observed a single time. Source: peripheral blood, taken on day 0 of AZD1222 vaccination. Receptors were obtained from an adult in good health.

As DNA, the CDR3 is TGTGCCAGTAGTGCGAGGACAGGGGGCAATTTCGCCGGGGAGCTGTTTTTT. It specifies CASSARTGGNFAGELFF. J is TRBJ2-2 and V is TRBV19; TRBD1 agrees at 11 bases. Germline CDR1 is LNHDA and CDR2 is SQIVND (reference sequence). CDR3 size: 17 residues. The V segment lost 5 bases and the J segment 6 bases; nucleotides outside the gene matches: 11.

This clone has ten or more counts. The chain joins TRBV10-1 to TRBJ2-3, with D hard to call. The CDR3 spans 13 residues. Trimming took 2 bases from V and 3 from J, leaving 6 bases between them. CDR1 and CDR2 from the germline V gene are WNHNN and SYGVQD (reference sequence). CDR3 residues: CASSETETDTQYF. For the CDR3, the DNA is TGCGCCAGCAGTGAGACGGAAACAGATACGCAGTATTTT.

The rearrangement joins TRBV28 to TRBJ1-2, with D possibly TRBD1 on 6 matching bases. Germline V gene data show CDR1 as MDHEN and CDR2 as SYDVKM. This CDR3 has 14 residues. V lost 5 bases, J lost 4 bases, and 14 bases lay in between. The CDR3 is CASSLGANRYGYTF. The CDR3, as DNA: TGTGCCAGCAGTCTGGGGGCGAACCGCTATGGCTACACCTTC.

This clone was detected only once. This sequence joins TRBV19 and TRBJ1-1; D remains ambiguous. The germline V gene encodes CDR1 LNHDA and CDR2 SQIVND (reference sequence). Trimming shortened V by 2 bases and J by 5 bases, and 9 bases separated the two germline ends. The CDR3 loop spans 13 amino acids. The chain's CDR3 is CASSINYGTEAFF. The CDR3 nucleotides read TGTGCCAGTAGTATAAACTATGGGACTGAAGCTTTCTTT.

The CDR3 DNA reads as TGTGCCACCAGCAGTGACAGGTCAAGAGACACCGGGGAGCTGTTTTTT. Its translation is CATSSDRSRDTGELFF. The chain couples TRBV15 to TRBJ2-2; D is possibly TRBD1 (6 bases). This CDR3 comprises 16 residues. Trimming removed 3 bases from V and 3 bases from J, with 14 bases in between. Germline-derived CDR1 and CDR2 are LNHNV and YYDKDF (reference sequence).

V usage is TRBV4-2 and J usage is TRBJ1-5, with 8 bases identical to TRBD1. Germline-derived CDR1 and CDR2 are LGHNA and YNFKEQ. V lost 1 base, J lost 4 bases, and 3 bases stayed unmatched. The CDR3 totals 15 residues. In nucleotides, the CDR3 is TGTGCCAGCAGCCAAGTACAGGGGGGAAATCAGCCCCAGCATTTT. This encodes CASSQVQGGNQPQHF.

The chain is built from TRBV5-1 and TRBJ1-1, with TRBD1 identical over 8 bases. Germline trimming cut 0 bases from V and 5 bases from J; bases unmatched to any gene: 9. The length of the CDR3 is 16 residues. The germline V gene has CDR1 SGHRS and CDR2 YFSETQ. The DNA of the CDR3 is TGCGCCAGCAGCTTGGAAGGTGACAGGGGAGGAACTGAAGCTTTCTTT. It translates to CASSLEGDRGGTEAFF.

This chain's CDR3 is CASSLDWRGASELEQFF. In DNA, the CDR3 is TGTGCCAGCAGCTTAGATTGGCGGGGGGCTTCGGAGCTTGAGCAGTTCTTC. This rearrangement joins TRBV11-3 to TRBJ2-1; 8 nucleotides align to TRBD2. The V and J ends lost 0 bases and 9 bases, in that order; junction bases with no gene match: 13. This CDR3 comprises 17 residues. CDR1 is SGHNT, CDR2 YENEEA, per germline.

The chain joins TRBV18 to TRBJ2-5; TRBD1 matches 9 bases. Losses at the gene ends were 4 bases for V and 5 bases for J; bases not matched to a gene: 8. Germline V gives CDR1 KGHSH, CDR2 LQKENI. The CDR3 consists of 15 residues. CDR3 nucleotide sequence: TGTGCCAGCTCACTAAACACAGGGGGCTCGGAGACCCAGTACTTC. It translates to CASSLNTGGSETQYF.

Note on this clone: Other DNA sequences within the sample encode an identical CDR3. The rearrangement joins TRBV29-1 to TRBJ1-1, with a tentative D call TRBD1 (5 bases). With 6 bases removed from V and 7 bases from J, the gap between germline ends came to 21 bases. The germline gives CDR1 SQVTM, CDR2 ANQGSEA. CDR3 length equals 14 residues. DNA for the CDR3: TGCAGCGTCCGACAGACCACCGTGCGTGGTGAAGCTTTCTTT. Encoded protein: CSVRQTTVRGEAFF. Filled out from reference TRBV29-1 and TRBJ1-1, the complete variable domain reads SAVISQKPSRDICQRGTSLTIQCQVDSQVTMMFWYRQQPGQSLTLIATANQGSEATYESGFVIDKFPISRPNLTFSTLTVSNMSPEDSSIYLCSVRQTTVRGEAFFGQGTRLTVV.

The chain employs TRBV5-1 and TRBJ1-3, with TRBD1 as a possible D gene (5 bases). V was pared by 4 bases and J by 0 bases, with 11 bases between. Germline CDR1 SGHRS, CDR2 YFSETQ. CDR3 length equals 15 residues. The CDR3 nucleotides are TGCGCCAGCAGCACGGCGACAGCCTCTGGAAACACCATATATTTT. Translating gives CASSTATASGNTIYF.

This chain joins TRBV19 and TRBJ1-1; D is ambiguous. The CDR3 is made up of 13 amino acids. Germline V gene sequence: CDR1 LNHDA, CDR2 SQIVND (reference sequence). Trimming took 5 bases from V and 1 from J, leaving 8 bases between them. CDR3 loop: CASSEGSNTEAFF. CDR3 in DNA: TGTGCCAGTAGTGAGGGTTCGAACACTGAAGCTTTCTTT.

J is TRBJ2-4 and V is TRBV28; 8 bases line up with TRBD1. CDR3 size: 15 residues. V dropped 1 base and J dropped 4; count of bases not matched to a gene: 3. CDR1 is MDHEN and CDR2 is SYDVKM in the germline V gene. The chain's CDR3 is CASSLYGTGKNIQYF. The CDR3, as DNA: TGTGCCAGCAGTTTATATGGGACAGGAAAAAACATTCAGTACTTC.

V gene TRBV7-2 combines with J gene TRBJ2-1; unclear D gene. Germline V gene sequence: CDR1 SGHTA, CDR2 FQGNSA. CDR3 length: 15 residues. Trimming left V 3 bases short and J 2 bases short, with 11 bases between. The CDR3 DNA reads TGTGCCAGCAGCTTCCGACCCGACCCCTACAATGAGCAGTTCTTC. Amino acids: CASSFRPDPYNEQFF.

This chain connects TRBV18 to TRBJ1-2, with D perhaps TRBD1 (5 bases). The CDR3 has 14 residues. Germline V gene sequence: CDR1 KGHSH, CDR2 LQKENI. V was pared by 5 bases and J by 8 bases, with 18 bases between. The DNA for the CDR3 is TGTGCCAGCTCAGTAGACAGCACCTATTCCGGCTACACCTTC. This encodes CASSVDSTYSGYTF.

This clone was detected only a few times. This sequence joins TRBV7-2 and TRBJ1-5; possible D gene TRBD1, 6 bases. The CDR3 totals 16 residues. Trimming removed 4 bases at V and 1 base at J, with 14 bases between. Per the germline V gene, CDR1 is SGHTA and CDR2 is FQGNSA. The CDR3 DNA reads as TGTGCCAGCAGCTCCGGTGGTACAGGGAGCAATCAGCCCCAGCATTTT. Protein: CASSSGGTGSNQPQHF.

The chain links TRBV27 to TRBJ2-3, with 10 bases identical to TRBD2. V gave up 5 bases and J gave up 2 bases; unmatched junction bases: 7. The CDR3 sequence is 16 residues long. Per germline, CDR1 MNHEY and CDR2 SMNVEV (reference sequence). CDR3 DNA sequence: TGTGCCAGCAGTGCCTTTAGCGGGGGGTTCACAGATACGCAGTATTTT. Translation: CASSAFSGGFTDTQYF.

CDR3 residues: CASSPGQLNTIYF. The CDR3 DNA follows: TGTGCCAGCTCACCAGGGCAGCTAAACACCATATATTTT. The chain links TRBV18 to TRBJ1-3, with unresolved D. This CDR3 is 13 amino acids long. The germline V gene has CDR1 KGHSH and CDR2 LQKENI. V lost 2 bases to trimming and J lost 6 bases, with 8 bases between them. Looking up the rest from reference TRBV18 and TRBJ1-3 gives the full variable domain: NAGVMQNPRHLVRRRGQEARLRCSPMKGHSHVYWYRQLPEEGLKFMVYLQKENIIDESGMPKERFSAEFPKEGPSILRIQQVVRGDSAAYFCASSPGQLNTIYFGEGSWLTVV.

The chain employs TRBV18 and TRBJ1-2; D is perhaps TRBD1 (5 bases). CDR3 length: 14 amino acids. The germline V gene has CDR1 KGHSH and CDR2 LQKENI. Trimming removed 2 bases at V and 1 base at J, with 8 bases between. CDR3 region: CASSPARDNYGYTF. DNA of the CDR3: TGTGCCAGCTCACCAGCCAGGGATAACTATGGCTACACCTTC.

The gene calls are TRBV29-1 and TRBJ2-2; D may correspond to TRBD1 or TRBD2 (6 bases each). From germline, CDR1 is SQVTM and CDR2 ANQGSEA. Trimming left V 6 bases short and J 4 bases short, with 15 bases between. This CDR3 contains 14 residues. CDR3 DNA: TGCAGCGTCGCATGGGGGGCAAGCACCGGGGAGCTGTTTTTT. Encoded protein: CSVAWGASTGELFF.

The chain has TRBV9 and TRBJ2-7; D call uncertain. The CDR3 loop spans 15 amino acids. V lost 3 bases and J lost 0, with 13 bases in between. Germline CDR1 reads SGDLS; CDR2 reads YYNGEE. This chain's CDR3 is CASSGGDSSSYEQYF. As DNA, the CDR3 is TGTGCCAGCAGCGGTGGTGACTCCTCCTCCTACGAGCAGTACTTC.

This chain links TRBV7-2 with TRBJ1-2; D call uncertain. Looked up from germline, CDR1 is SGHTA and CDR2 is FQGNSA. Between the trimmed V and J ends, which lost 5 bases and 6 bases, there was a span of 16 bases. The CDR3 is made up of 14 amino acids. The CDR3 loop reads CASSPYNDIHGYTF. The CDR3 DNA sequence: TGTGCCAGCAGCCCCTACAATGACATACATGGCTACACCTTC.

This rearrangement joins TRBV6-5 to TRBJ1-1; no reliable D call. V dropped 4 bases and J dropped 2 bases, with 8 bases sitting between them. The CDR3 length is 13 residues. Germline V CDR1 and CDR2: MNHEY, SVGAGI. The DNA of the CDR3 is TGTGCCAGCAGTTCACAAACAAACACTGAAGCTTTCTTT. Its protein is CASSSQTNTEAFF.

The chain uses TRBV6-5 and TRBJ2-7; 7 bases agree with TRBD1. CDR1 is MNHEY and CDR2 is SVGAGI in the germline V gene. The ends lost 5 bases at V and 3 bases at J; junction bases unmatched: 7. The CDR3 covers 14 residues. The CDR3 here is CASSLNRGGYEQYF. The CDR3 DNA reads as TGTGCCAGCAGTCTTAACAGGGGTGGCTACGAGCAGTACTTC.

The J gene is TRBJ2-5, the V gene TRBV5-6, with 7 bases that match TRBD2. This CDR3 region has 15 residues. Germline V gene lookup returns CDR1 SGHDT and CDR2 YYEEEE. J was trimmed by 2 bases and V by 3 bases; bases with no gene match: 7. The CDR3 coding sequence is TGTGCCAGCAGCTCCGGCGGCGGGGGACAAGAGACCCAGTACTTC. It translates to CASSSGGGGQETQYF.

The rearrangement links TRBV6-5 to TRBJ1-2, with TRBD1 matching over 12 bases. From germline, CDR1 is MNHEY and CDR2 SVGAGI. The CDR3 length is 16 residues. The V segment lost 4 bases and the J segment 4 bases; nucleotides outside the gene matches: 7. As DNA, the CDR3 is TGTGCCAGCAGTTCCCCTGGGACAGGGGGCTTCTATGGCTACACCTTC. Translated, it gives CASSSPGTGGFYGYTF.